This TCR beta chain appears in the sequencing data of a study of blood T cell repertoires in COVID-19. Clones were read by immunoSEQ multiplex PCR, and TCRdb kept only the in-frame ones, dropping some. The sample includes 250,000 or so clones, around 84% of them seen just once. Exposed enrollees encountered a COVID-19 case at some point within 2 weeks before study entry. Germline V gene sequence: CDR1 MDHEN, CDR2 SYDVKM. J lost 4 bases, V lost 7 bases, and 13 bases had no gene match. CDR3 length equals 16 residues. The TCR comes from a woman between 50 and 59 years old who had been exposed to COVID-19. Sequences were obtained from PBMCs or T cells enriched from blood (not recorded which). The chain combines TRBV28 with TRBJ2-7; 10 nucleotides line up with TRBD1. In DNA, the CDR3 is TGTGCCAGCACCTCCTCCCCGGGACAGGGGCGGTACGAGCAGTACTTC. This sequence encodes CASTSSPGQGRYEQYF.